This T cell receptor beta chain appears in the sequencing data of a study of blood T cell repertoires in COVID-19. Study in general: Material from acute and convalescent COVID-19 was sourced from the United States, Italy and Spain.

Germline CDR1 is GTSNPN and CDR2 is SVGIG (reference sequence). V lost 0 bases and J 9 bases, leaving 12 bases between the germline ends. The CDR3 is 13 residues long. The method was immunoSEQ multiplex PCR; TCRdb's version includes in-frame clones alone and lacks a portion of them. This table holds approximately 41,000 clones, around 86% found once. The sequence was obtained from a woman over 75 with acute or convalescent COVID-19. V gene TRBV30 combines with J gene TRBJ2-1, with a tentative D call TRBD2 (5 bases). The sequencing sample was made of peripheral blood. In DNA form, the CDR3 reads TGTGCCTGGAGTGTACAGCGGAGGACTGAGCAGTTCTTC. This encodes CAWSVQRRTEQFF.